One and the same sample provided the 8 T cell receptor beta chains below, sequenced in a study of blood T cell repertoires in COVID-19. Method: immunoSEQ multiplex PCR; TCRdb's copy keeps in-frame clones and lacks some. The data show 55,000 to 75,000 clones, with about 80% seen just once and around 10% held by the top ten. The sequenced sample was peripheral blood. The receptors here all came from a man older than 75 with COVID-19, enrolled during active disease.

This clone was seen more than once but under ten times. The chain employs TRBV28 and TRBJ2-5; possible D gene TRBD2, 5 bases. CDR1 MDHEN and CDR2 SYDVKM come from the germline V gene. V dropped 3 bases and J dropped 5 bases, with 13 bases sitting between them. This CDR3 has 14 residues. CDR3 DNA sequence: TGTGCCAGCAGTTTTCCTAGCAAGCGGGAGACCCAGTACTTC. This codes for CASSFPSKRETQYF.

The chain couples TRBV12-3 or TRBV12-4 to TRBJ2-3; a weak D match, TRBD2 (5 bases). V lost 2 bases and J lost 6, with 9 bases in between. The CDR3 extends over 13 amino acids. CDR3 in amino acids: CASSLPSRDTQYF. CDR3 DNA: TGTGCCAGCAGTTTACCTAGCAGGGATACGCAGTATTTT.

The rearrangement uses TRBV7-2 and TRBJ1-4; D gene unclear. V lost 6 bases to trimming and J lost 4 bases, with 15 bases between them. This CDR3 contains 15 residues. Germline CDR1 SGHTA, CDR2 FQGNSA. The CDR3 nucleotides are TGTGCCAGCAGGAGAGACACGTATGTTAATGAAAAACTGTTTTTT. It codes for CASRRDTYVNEKLFF.

The V and J genes are TRBV19 and TRBJ1-6; D might be TRBD1 (5 bases). Germline assignment: CDR1 LNHDA and CDR2 SQIVND (reference sequence). This CDR3 region has 16 residues. V was shortened by 5 bases and J by 10 bases, with 21 bases between the two germline ends. The CDR3 DNA sequence: TGTGCCAGTAGTCCCCATGGGGGGGACCTGAGGTCACCCCTCCACTTT. Its protein product is CASSPHGGDLRSPLHF. Combining the CDR3 with reference TRBV19 and TRBJ1-6 gives the whole variable domain DGGITQSPKYLFRKEGQNVTLSCEQNLNHDAMYWYRQDPGQGLRLIYYSQIVNDFQKGDIAEGYSVSREKKESFPLTVTSAQKNPTAFYLCASSPHGGDLRSPLHFGNGTRLTVT.

This clone was seen once. The gene calls are TRBV5-1 and TRBJ2-3, with a possible D match to TRBD1 (6 bases). Germline V gene sequence: CDR1 SGHRS, CDR2 YFSETQ. This CDR3 is built from 18 residues. V was pared by 1 base and J by 0 bases, with 18 bases between. In DNA form, the CDR3 reads TGCGCCAGCAGCTTGATCGGACAGCGAGACTCTAGCACAGATACGCAGTATTTT. Translating it yields CASSLIGQRDSSTDTQYF.

V gene TRBV9 combines with J gene TRBJ1-1; the match to TRBD1 covers 7 bases. V gave up 4 bases and J gave up 8 bases; unmatched junction bases: 5. CDR3 length equals 12 residues. The germline CDR1 and CDR2 sequences are SGDLS and YYNGEE. The CDR3 nucleotides are TGTGCCAGCAGCCCTTCGACAGGGGAAGCTTTCTTT. Its protein is CASSPSTGEAFF.

The chain has TRBV7-3 and TRBJ2-1, with 8 bases that match TRBD1. CDR1 and CDR2 from the germline V gene are SGHTA and FQGTGA. CDR3 length: 15 amino acids. J was trimmed by 4 bases and V by 5 bases; bases with no gene match: 7. The CDR3 DNA is TGTGCCAGCAGCGACAGGGGACAGAATTACAATGAGCAGTTCTTC. Protein: CASSDRGQNYNEQFF.

In nucleotides, the CDR3 is TGCGCCAGCAGTCAGGGGGCCACTGAAGCTTTCTTT. It yields the protein CASSQGATEAFF. This chain joins TRBV10-2 and TRBJ1-1; 8 bases are shared with TRBD1. Germline loops: CDR1 WSHSY, CDR2 SAAADI. J was trimmed by 4 bases and V by 5 bases; bases with no gene match: 0. This CDR3 region has 12 residues.